The 12 T cell receptor beta chains below were found in one sample sequenced in a study of T cell responses to AZD1222 COVID-19 vaccine. Sequenced by immunoSEQ multiplex PCR; TCRdb stores in-frame clones only, minus some. The sample consists of about 120,000 clones, roughly 88% of them appearing once. This material consisted of peripheral blood, taken on day 0 of AZD1222 vaccination. Every receptor here comes from an adult in good health.

The rearrangement uses TRBV21-1 and TRBJ1-2; the table's D call of TRBD1 was not tested on the DNA. TRBV21-1 is a known pseudogene. The CDR3 contains 22 residues. The CDR3 here is CASSSPGRQGTPPTRWFYGYTF. The CDR3 DNA reads TGTGCCAGCAGCTCTCCGGGAAGACAGGGCACCCCTCCAACTCGTTGGTTCTATGGCTACACCTTC.

This chain uses TRBV12-3 or TRBV12-4 with TRBJ2-7; 7 bases line up with TRBD1. The CDR3 covers 13 residues. V lost 4 bases to trimming and J lost 2 bases; unmatched junction nucleotides: 2. The CDR3 DNA reads TGTGCCAGCAGTTCCGGGACAGCCTACGAGCAGTACTTC. Translation gives CASSSGTAYEQYF.

The gene calls are TRBV7-3 and TRBJ2-3; TRBD2 is a possible D gene (6 bases). The length of the CDR3 is 15 residues. Deletions cut 5 bases from V and 2 bases from J, with 14 bases between. Germline CDR1 reads SGHTA; CDR2 reads FQGTGA. The CDR3: CASSRNSGSTDTQYF. The CDR3 DNA is TGTGCCAGCAGCCGAAATAGCGGATCCACAGATACGCAGTATTTT. The full variable domain, rest sourced from reference TRBV7-3 and TRBJ2-3, is GAGVSQTPSNKVTEKGKYVELRCDPISGHTALYWYRQSLGQGPEFLIYFQGTGAADDSGLPNDRFFAVRPEGSVSTLKIQRTERGDSAVYLCASSRNSGSTDTQYFGPGTRLTVL.

J is TRBJ2-4 and V is TRBV29-1; 9 bases line up with TRBD1. Germline trimming cut 7 bases from V and 5 bases from J; bases unmatched to any gene: 6. Looked up from germline, CDR1 is SQVTM and CDR2 is ANQGSEA. The CDR3 covers 13 residues. DNA of the CDR3: TGCAGCGCTACCACAGGGGGCGAAAACATTCAGTACTTC. Translation: CSATTGGENIQYF.

This chain uses TRBV6-2 or TRBV6-3 with TRBJ2-7; the match to TRBD1 covers 8 bases. CDR1 and CDR2 (germline): MNHEY, SVGEGT. Trimming took 5 bases from V and 6 from J; bases not matched to a gene: 12. The CDR3 sequence is 15 residues long. The CDR3 is CASSVRADRALEQYF. In DNA form, the CDR3 reads TGTGCCAGCAGTGTAAGGGCGGACAGGGCCCTCGAGCAGTACTTC.

The gene calls are TRBV7-7 and TRBJ2-1; tentatively, D is TRBD2 (6 bases). The CDR3 totals 14 residues. V was pared by 5 bases and J by 9 bases, with 17 bases between. Germline V CDR1 and CDR2: SSHAT, FNYEAQ (reference sequence). CDR3 in amino acids: CASSRDFSGGEQFF. CDR3 bases: TGTGCCAGCAGCCGGGACTTTTCGGGTGGTGAGCAGTTCTTC.

This clone was counted a single time. The chain recombines TRBV5-1 with TRBJ2-1, with D unresolved. The CDR3 is 12 amino acids. CDR1 and CDR2 (germline): SGHRS, YFSETQ. V lost 0 bases, J lost 8 bases, and 6 bases lay in between. CDR3 in DNA: TGCGCCAGCAGCTTGGCCGGAGATGAGCAGTTCTTC. Amino acids: CASSLAGDEQFF.

This rearrangement joins TRBV7-6 to TRBJ1-2, with TRBD1 identical over 7 bases. In germline, CDR1 is SGHVS, CDR2 FNYEAQ. V lost 2 bases, J lost 8 bases, and 20 bases stayed unmatched. The CDR3 runs to 18 residues. As DNA, the CDR3 is TGTGCCAGCAGCTTAAGAGGCGTCCGGGACAGCTCCGTTTTGGGCTACACCTTC. It encodes CASSLRGVRDSSVLGYTF.

This clone was seen a few times. CDR3 in DNA: TGTGCCAGCAGTGACTCGGCGGGGGGCAACACAGATACGCAGTATTTT. Residues: CASSDSAGGNTDTQYF. The chain uses TRBV6-4 and TRBJ2-3; 8 bases align to TRBD2. V lost 0 bases, J lost 2 bases, and 4 bases stayed unmatched. The CDR3 extends over 16 amino acids. The germline V gene encodes CDR1 MRHNA and CDR2 SNTAGT.

V usage is TRBV27 and J usage is TRBJ2-7; 7 bases align to TRBD1. Germline loops: CDR1 MNHEY, CDR2 SMNVEV (reference sequence). After removal of 0 bases from V and 6 bases from J, the junction contained 5 bases not matched to a gene. The CDR3 covers 14 residues. CDR3 coding DNA: TGTGCCAGCAGTTTATCCCATCAGGGGGTCGAGCAGTACTTC. Protein: CASSLSHQGVEQYF.

This chain connects TRBV18 to TRBJ2-1, with 8 bases lining up with TRBD2. The CDR3 extends over 17 amino acids. Germline trimming cut 0 bases from V and 0 bases from J; bases unmatched to any gene: 4. Germline CDR1 and CDR2: KGHSH and LQKENI. CDR3 sequence: CASSPPKAGDSYNEQFF. For the CDR3, the DNA is TGTGCCAGCTCACCACCCAAAGCGGGGGACTCCTACAATGAGCAGTTCTTC.

This chain uses TRBV6-2 or TRBV6-3 with TRBJ1-6, with TRBD1 identical over 7 bases. Looked up from germline, CDR1 is MNHEY and CDR2 is SVGEGT. V was clipped by 6 bases and J by 7 bases; unmatched bases: 6. This CDR3 is 14 amino acids long. The CDR3 sequence is CASSDRAENSPLHF. CDR3 in DNA: TGTGCCAGCAGCGACAGGGCTGAGAATTCACCCCTCCACTTT.